In its sample, the clone carrying this T cell receptor beta chain was seen once. Its antigen is unidentified. cDNA prepared by RNA extraction and subsequent reverse transcription served as the template for sequencing. The data were produced by immunoSEQ multiplex PCR, yet TCRdb's version contains in-frame clones alone and is incomplete. The profile shows approximately 190,000 clones, over 45% of them singletons. Treatment described: oral pan-JAK inhibitor, 5-10 mg twice daily. This sample was included in a study of CD8+ T cells in alopecia areata. About the study: Tofacitinib administration to treated patients was oral, at 5 to 10 mg twice daily. Study-wide findings and caveats: Persistence during tofacitinib was seen for many expanded lesional clones in scalp and blood.

The sample in question was CD4+ T cells sorted from blood, obtained at week 24, from a patient treated with tofacitinib. This TCR came from a human donor with alopecia areata.

In nucleotides, the CDR3 is TGTGCCAGCAGTGGGGACAGGGAAACAAGCTACGAGCAGTACTTC. This encodes CASSGDRETSYEQYF. J is TRBJ2-5 and V is TRBV25-1; 9 nucleotides align to TRBD1. The J call may be mistaken, given a closer DNA end match to TRBJ2-7. This CDR3 comprises 15 residues. Germline assignment: CDR1 MGHDK and CDR2 SYGVNS.